This TCR beta chain was recorded in a study of cytomegalovirus exposure and HLA in healthy donors. Vbeta (60) and Jbeta (13) primers were used in the PCR. Sequenced by immunoSEQ multiplex PCR; TCRdb stores in-frame clones only, minus some. The data hold under 150,000 clones, with almost 80% observed a single time. Sample: PBMCs. The origin of this receptor is a woman aged 25 to 39 in good health and CMV-seronegative.

CDR3 amino acids: CASSEVAPRVGELFF. CDR3 in DNA: TGTGCCAGCAGTGAAGTTGCCCCCAGGGTCGGGGAGCTGTTTTTT. The chain uses TRBV6-1 and TRBJ2-2; weak D call: TRBD1 (5 bases). With 1 base removed from V and 7 bases from J, the gap between germline ends came to 13 bases. Germline-derived CDR1 and CDR2 are MNHNS and SASEGT. CDR3 length: 15 residues.